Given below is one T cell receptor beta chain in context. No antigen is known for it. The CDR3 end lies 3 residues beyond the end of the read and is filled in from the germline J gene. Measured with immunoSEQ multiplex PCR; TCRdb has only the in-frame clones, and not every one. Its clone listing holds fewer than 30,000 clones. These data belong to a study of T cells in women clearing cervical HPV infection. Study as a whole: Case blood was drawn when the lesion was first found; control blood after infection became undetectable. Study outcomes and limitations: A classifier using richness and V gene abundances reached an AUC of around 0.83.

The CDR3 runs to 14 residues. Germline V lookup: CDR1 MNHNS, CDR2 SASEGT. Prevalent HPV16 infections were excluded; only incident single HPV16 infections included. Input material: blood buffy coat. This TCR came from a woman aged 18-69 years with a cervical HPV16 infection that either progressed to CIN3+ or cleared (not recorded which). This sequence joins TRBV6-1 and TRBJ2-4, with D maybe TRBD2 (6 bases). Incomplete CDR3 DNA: TGTGCCAGCAGTGAAGATGGGGGGAACTATGGT. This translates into CASSEDGGNYG. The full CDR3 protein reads CASSEDGGNYGQYF.